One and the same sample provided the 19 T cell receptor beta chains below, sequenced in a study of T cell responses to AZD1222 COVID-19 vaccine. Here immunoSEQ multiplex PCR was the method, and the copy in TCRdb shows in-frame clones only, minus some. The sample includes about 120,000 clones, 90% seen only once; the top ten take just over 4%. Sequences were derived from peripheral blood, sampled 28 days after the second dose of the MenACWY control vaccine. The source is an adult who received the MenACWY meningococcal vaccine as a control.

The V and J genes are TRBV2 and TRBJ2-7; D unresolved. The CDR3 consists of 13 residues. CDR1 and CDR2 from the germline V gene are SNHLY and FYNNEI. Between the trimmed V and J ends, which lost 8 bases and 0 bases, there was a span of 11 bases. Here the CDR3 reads CASSRASSYEQYV. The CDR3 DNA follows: TGTGCCAGCTCAAGGGCCAGCTCCTACGAGCAGTACGTC.

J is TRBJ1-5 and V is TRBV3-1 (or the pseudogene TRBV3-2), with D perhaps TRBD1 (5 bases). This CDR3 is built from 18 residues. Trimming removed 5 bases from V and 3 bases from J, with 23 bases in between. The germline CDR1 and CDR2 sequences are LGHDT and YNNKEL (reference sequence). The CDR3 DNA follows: TGTGCCAGCAGCGAATACCCCGGAGGGGAACACAACAATCAGCCCCAGCATTTT. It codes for CASSEYPGGEHNNQPQHF.

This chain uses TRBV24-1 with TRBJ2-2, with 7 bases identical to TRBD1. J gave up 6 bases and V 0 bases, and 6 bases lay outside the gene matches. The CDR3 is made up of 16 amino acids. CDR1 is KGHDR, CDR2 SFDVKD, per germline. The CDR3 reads CATSDLGRGTPGELFF. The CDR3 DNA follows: TGTGCCACCAGTGATTTGGGCAGGGGGACGCCCGGGGAGCTGTTTTTT.

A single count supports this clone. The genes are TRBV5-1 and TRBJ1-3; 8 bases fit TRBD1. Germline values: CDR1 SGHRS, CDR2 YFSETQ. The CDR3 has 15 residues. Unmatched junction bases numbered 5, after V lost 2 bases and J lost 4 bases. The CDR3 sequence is CASSLQGDLGNTIYF. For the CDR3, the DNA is TGCGCCAGCAGCTTACAGGGGGACCTAGGAAACACCATATATTTT.

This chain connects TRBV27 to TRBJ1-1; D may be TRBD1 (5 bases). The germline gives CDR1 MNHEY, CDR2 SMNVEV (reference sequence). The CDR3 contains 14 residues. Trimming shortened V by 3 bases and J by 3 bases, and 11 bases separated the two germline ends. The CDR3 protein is CASSFSGADTEAFF. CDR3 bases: TGTGCCAGCAGTTTCTCCGGGGCTGACACTGAAGCTTTCTTT.

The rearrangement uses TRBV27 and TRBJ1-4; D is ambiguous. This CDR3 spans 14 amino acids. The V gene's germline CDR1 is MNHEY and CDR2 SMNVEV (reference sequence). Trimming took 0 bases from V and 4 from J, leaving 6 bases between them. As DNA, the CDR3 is TGTGCCAGCAGTTTATCGAGGGATAATGAAAAACTGTTTTTT. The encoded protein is CASSLSRDNEKLFF.

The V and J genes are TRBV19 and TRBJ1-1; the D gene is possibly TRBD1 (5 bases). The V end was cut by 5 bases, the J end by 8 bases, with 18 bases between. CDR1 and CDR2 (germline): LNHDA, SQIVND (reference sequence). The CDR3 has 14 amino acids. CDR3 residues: CASSWSTVIPEAFF. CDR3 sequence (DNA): TGTGCCAGTAGTTGGTCGACAGTGATCCCCGAAGCTTTCTTT.

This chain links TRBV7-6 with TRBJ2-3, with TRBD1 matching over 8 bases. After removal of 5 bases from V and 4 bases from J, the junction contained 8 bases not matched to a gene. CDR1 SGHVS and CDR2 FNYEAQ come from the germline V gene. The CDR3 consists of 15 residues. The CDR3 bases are TGTGCCAGCAGCCCCGGGACAGGTCGGGCAGATACGCAGTATTTT. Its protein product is CASSPGTGRADTQYF.

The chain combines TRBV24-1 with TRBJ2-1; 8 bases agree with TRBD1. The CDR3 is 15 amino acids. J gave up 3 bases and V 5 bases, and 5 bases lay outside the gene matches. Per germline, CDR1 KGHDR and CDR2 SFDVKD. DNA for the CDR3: TGTGCCACCAGTGGACCGACAGGGGACTACAATGAGCAGTTCTTC. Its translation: CATSGPTGDYNEQFF.

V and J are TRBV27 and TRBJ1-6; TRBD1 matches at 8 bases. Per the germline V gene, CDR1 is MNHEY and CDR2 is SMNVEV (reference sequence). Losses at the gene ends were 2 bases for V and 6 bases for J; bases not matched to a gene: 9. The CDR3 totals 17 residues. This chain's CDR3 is CASSLDSGQGGNSPLHF. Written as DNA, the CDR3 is TGTGCCAGCAGTTTAGACTCCGGACAGGGCGGTAATTCACCCCTCCACTTT.

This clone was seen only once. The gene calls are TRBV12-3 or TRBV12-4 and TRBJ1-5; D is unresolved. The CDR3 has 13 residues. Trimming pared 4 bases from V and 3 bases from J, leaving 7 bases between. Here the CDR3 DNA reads TGTGCCAGCAGTTCGAGCTTCAATCAGCCCCAGCATTTT. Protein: CASSSSFNQPQHF.

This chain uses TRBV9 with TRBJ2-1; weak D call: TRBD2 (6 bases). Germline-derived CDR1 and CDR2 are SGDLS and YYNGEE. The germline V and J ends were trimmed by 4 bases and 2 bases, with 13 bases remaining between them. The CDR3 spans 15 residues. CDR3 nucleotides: TGTGCCAGCAGCCCAGCGGGCGGGGCCTACAATGAGCAGTTCTTC. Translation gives CASSPAGGAYNEQFF.

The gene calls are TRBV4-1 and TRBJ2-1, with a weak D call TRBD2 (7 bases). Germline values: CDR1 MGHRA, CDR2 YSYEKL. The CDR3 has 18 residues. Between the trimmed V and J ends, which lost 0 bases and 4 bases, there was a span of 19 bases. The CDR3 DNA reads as TGCGCCAGCAGCCAAGAGGGGGGGGCGGCTAGCAGTTACAATGAGCAGTTCTTC. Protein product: CASSQEGGAASSYNEQFF.

This chain's CDR3 is CASSLDRSINEKLFF. In nucleotides, the CDR3 is TGTGCCAGCAGCTTAGACAGGAGCATTAATGAAAAACTGTTTTTT. This chain joins TRBV7-2 and TRBJ1-4; weak D call: TRBD1 (5 bases). V was pared by 1 base and J by 4 bases, with 10 bases between. The CDR3 loop spans 15 amino acids. Germline CDR1 is SGHTA and CDR2 is FQGNSA. Combining the CDR3 with reference TRBV7-2 and TRBJ1-4 gives the whole variable domain GAGVSQSPSNKVTEKGKDVELRCDPISGHTALYWYRQSLGQGLEFLIYFQGNSAPDKSGLPSDRFSAERTGGSVSTLTIQRTQQEDSAVYLCASSLDRSINEKLFFGSGTQLSVL.

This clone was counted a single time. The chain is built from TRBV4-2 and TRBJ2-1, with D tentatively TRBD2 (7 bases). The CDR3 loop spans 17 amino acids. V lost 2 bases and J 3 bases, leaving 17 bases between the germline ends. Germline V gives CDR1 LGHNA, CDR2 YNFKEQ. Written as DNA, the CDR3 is TGTGCCAGCAGCCAATCCGTCGGGGGGCGCGGCTACAATGAGCAGTTCTTC. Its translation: CASSQSVGGRGYNEQFF.

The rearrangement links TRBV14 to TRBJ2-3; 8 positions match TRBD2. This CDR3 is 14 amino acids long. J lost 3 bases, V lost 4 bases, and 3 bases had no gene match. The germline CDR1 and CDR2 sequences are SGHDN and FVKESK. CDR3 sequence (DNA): TGTGCCAGCAGCCCTACTAGCGGTACAGATACGCAGTATTTT. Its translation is CASSPTSGTDTQYF.

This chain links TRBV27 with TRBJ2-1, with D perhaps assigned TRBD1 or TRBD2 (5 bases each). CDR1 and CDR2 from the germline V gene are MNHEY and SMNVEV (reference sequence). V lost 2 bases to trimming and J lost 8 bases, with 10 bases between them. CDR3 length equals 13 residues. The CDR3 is CASSLQRGYEQFF. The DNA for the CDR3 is TGTGCCAGCAGTTTACAGAGGGGCTATGAGCAGTTCTTC.

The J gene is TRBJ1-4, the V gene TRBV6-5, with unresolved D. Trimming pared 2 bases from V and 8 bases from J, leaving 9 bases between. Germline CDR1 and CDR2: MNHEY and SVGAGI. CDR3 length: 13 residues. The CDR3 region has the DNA TGTGCCAGCAGTTACGGGCCCCCCGAAAAACTGTTTTTT. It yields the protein CASSYGPPEKLFF.

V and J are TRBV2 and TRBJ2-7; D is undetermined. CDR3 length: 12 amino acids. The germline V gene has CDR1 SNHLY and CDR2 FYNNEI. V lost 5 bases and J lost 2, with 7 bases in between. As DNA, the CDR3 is TGTGCCAGCAGTCAAGGGACCTACGAGCAGTACGTC. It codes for CASSQGTYEQYV.